Listed below are T cell receptor beta chains from one sample, sequenced in a study of T-cell reconstitution after alpha-beta-depleted transplantation in children. TCRdb re-derived calls from the PCR reads in MiXCR, one entry per CDR3 protein. Of about 460,000 distinct CDR3 sequences in the sample, approximately 10% were seen once. The specimen comprised PBMCs, sampled before TCRalphabeta/CD19-depleted stem cell transplant. The origin of the receptors is a child between 2 and 9 years old with inherited bone marrow failure, due to receive a stem cell transplant. The CDR3 runs from the conserved cysteine through the conserved F or W. The order of the fields is J gene, clone size, D gene, V gene, CDR3 length, CDR3 protein, CDR3 DNA. The D gene is left open where the match is weak. Clone size appears in some rows only: once, few, many, or a class for an expanded clone.

j_gene: TRBJ2-7
abundance: many
d_gene: -
v_gene: TRBV4-3
len: 14
CDR3aa: CASSQDTGSYEQYF
CDR3nt: TGCGCCAGCAGCCAAGATACAGGGTCCTACGAGCAGTACTTC

j_gene: TRBJ2-7
abundance: many
d_gene: -
v_gene: TRBV7-9
len: 14
CDR3aa: CASTSDLYRYEQYF
CDR3nt: TGTGCCAGCACCTCGGACCTCTATCGCTACGAGCAGTACTTC

j_gene: TRBJ2-2
abundance: many
d_gene: -
v_gene: TRBV5-1
len: 16
CDR3aa: CASSFLQGPTTGELFF
CDR3nt: TGCGCCAGCAGCTTTTTACAGGGACCAACCACCGGGGAGCTGTTTTTT

j_gene: TRBJ2-5
abundance: many
d_gene: TRBD1
v_gene: TRBV29-1
len: 13
CDR3aa: CSGKQGASETQYF
CDR3nt: TGCAGCGGTAAACAGGGGGCCTCGGAGACCCAGTACTTC

j_gene: TRBJ2-5
abundance: few
d_gene: -
v_gene: TRBV7-9
len: 14
CDR3aa: CASSLSSGRWTQYF
CDR3nt: TGTGCCAGCAGCTTATCCTCTGGACGGTGGACCCAGTACTTC

j_gene: TRBJ1-1
abundance: few
d_gene: -
v_gene: TRBV5-1
len: 15
CDR3aa: CASSLEAGVGTEAFF
CDR3nt: TGCGCCAGCAGCTTGGAAGCGGGGGTGGGGACTGAAGCTTTCTTT

j_gene: TRBJ2-7
abundance: few
d_gene: -
v_gene: TRBV9
len: 14
CDR3aa: CASSFSDRNYEQYF
CDR3nt: TGTGCCAGCAGCTTTTCCGACAGAAACTACGAGCAGTACTTC

j_gene: TRBJ1-2
abundance: few
d_gene: -
v_gene: TRBV4-3
len: 13
CDR3aa: CASSQPGVGGYTF
CDR3nt: TGCGCCAGCAGCCAACCAGGGGTGGGAGGCTACACCTTC

j_gene: TRBJ2-1
abundance: few
d_gene: -
v_gene: TRBV28
len: 16
CDR3aa: CASISNEAADHNEQFF
CDR3nt: TGTGCCAGCATCTCCAACGAAGCTGCGGACCACAATGAGCAGTTCTTC

j_gene: TRBJ1-3
abundance: many
d_gene: -
v_gene: TRBV12-3/TRBV12-4
len: 15
CDR3aa: CASSFGLLSGNTIYF
CDR3nt: TGTGCCAGCAGTTTCGGACTTCTCTCTGGAAACACCATATATTTT

j_gene: TRBJ1-2
abundance: many
d_gene: -
v_gene: TRBV29-1
len: 12
CDR3aa: CSVVGSSYGYTF
CDR3nt: TGCAGCGTTGTGGGCTCCAGCTATGGCTACACCTTC

j_gene: TRBJ2-7
abundance: many
d_gene: TRBD2
v_gene: TRBV5-5
len: 16
CDR3aa: CASSSTTTSGIDEQYF
CDR3nt: TGTGCCAGCAGCTCGACGACTACTAGCGGGATTGACGAGCAGTACTTC

j_gene: TRBJ2-1
abundance: many
d_gene: TRBD2
v_gene: TRBV5-1
len: 16
CDR3aa: CASSWRTSGRVHEQFF
CDR3nt: TGCGCCAGCAGCTGGCGGACTAGCGGGAGGGTCCATGAGCAGTTCTTC

j_gene: TRBJ2-7
abundance: few
d_gene: TRBD2
v_gene: TRBV20-1
len: 14
CDR3aa: CSATSTGGTYEQYF
CDR3nt: TGCAGTGCTACGTCGACCGGGGGGACCTACGAGCAGTACTTC

j_gene: TRBJ2-3
abundance: once
d_gene: TRBD2
v_gene: TRBV7-2
len: 13
CDR3aa: CASGLAGAPPQYF
CDR3nt: TGTGCCAGCGGTCTAGCGGGAGCTCCCCCGCAGTATTTT

j_gene: TRBJ2-1
abundance: -
d_gene: -
v_gene: TRBV10-3
len: 14
CDR3aa: CAISGWQGINEQFF
CDR3nt: TGTGCCATCAGTGGGTGGCAGGGGATCAATGAGCAGTTCTTC

j_gene: TRBJ2-2
abundance: -
d_gene: -
v_gene: TRBV6-1
len: 15
CDR3aa: CASTLIGQTTGELFF
CDR3nt: TGTGCCAGCACCTTGATAGGACAGACCACCGGGGAGCTGTTTTTT

j_gene: TRBJ1-3
abundance: many
d_gene: -
v_gene: TRBV12-3/TRBV12-4
len: 12
CDR3aa: CASSRSVDTIYF
CDR3nt: TGTGCCAGCAGTCGCTCTGTAGACACCATATATTTT

j_gene: TRBJ2-1
abundance: many
d_gene: TRBD2
v_gene: TRBV5-1
len: 17
CDR3aa: CASSPGLAGVLAHEQFF
CDR3nt: TGCGCCAGCAGCCCGGGACTAGCGGGGGTGTTGGCACATGAGCAGTTCTTC

j_gene: TRBJ2-1
abundance: -
d_gene: -
v_gene: TRBV6-5
len: 13
CDR3aa: CASRHRPGNEQFF
CDR3nt: TGTGCCAGCAGACACCGTCCGGGCAATGAGCAGTTCTTC

j_gene: TRBJ2-3
abundance: many
d_gene: -
v_gene: TRBV12-3/TRBV12-4
len: 14
CDR3aa: CASSLRPAGNTQYF
CDR3nt: TGTGCCAGCAGTTTACGGCCTGCGGGGAATACGCAGTATTTT

j_gene: TRBJ2-2
abundance: few
d_gene: TRBD1
v_gene: TRBV12-3/TRBV12-4
len: 19
CDR3aa: CASCFRDRGLRVNPGELFF
CDR3nt: TGTGCCAGCTGTTTTCGGGACAGGGGGCTAAGGGTGAACCCCGGGGAGCTGTTTTTT

j_gene: TRBJ2-3
abundance: many
d_gene: -
v_gene: TRBV5-5
len: 17
CDR3aa: CASSRNRRQPSTDTQYF
CDR3nt: TGTGCCAGCAGCCGGAATCGTCGACAGCCTAGCACAGATACGCAGTATTTT

j_gene: TRBJ2-1
abundance: many
d_gene: TRBD2
v_gene: TRBV28
len: 18
CDR3aa: CASSLFPSGRSSYNEQFF
CDR3nt: TGTGCCAGCAGTTTATTCCCTAGCGGGAGGAGCTCCTACAATGAGCAGTTCTTC

j_gene: TRBJ2-1
abundance: many
d_gene: TRBD2
v_gene: TRBV27
len: 16
CDR3aa: CASSLEREGSYNEQFF
CDR3nt: TGTGCCAGCAGTTTAGAGCGGGAGGGCTCCTACAATGAGCAGTTCTTC

j_gene: TRBJ2-1
abundance: -
d_gene: TRBD2
v_gene: TRBV10-3
len: 14
CDR3aa: CAISESRGGNEQFF
CDR3nt: TGTGCCATCAGTGAGTCGCGGGGGGGCAATGAGCAGTTCTTC

j_gene: TRBJ2-3
abundance: many
d_gene: TRBD2
v_gene: TRBV20-1
len: 16
CDR3aa: CSAKTPGLAGVDTQYF
CDR3nt: TGCAGTGCTAAAACCCCGGGACTAGCGGGAGTAGATACGCAGTATTTT

j_gene: TRBJ1-4
abundance: -
d_gene: -
v_gene: TRBV19
len: 14
CDR3aa: CASSDRGSNEKLFF
CDR3nt: TGTGCCAGTAGTGACCGGGGGAGTAATGAAAAACTGTTTTTT

j_gene: TRBJ2-5
abundance: -
d_gene: -
v_gene: TRBV5-1
len: 15
CDR3aa: CASSLDGLVMETQYF
CDR3nt: TGCGCCAGCAGCTTGGACGGGTTGGTGATGGAGACCCAGTACTTC

j_gene: TRBJ2-7
abundance: many
d_gene: -
v_gene: TRBV19
len: 15
CDR3aa: CASSISTGGLDEQYF
CDR3nt: TGTGCCAGTAGTATATCCACCGGGGGGCTCGACGAGCAGTACTTC

j_gene: TRBJ2-5
abundance: many
d_gene: -
v_gene: TRBV29-1
len: 12
CDR3aa: CSVSWGRETQYF
CDR3nt: TGCAGCGTATCGTGGGGTCGAGAGACCCAGTACTTC

j_gene: TRBJ2-7
abundance: -
d_gene: TRBD2
v_gene: TRBV27
len: 16
CDR3aa: CASRPKYGTSGGEQYF
CDR3nt: TGTGCCAGCAGGCCCAAATACGGGACTAGCGGTGGCGAGCAGTACTTC

j_gene: TRBJ1-6
abundance: -
d_gene: -
v_gene: TRBV12-3/TRBV12-4
len: 13
CDR3aa: CASRQGGDSPLHF
CDR3nt: TGTGCCAGCAGACAGGGTGGGGATTCACCCCTCCACTTT

j_gene: TRBJ2-7
abundance: many
d_gene: TRBD2
v_gene: TRBV12-3/TRBV12-4
len: 15
CDR3aa: CASSNGLARDYEQYF
CDR3nt: TGTGCCAGCAGCAACGGACTAGCTCGGGACTACGAGCAGTACTTC

j_gene: TRBJ2-5
abundance: -
d_gene: -
v_gene: TRBV7-8
len: 14
CDR3aa: CASQRGSGRETQYF
CDR3nt: TGTGCCAGCCAAAGGGGGTCTGGGAGGGAGACCCAGTACTTC

j_gene: TRBJ2-3
abundance: -
d_gene: -
v_gene: TRBV28
len: 12
CDR3aa: CASSIRGDTQYF
CDR3nt: TGTGCCAGCAGTATACGGGGAGATACGCAGTATTTT

j_gene: TRBJ2-1
abundance: many
d_gene: TRBD2
v_gene: TRBV19
len: 14
CDR3aa: CASSRLAGHAGPFF
CDR3nt: TGTGCCAGTAGTCGACTAGCGGGTCACGCGGGGCCGTTCTTC

j_gene: TRBJ2-7
abundance: -
d_gene: -
v_gene: TRBV27
len: 14
CDR3aa: CASSPVGLMYEQYF
CDR3nt: TGTGCCAGCAGCCCCGTGGGTCTCATGTACGAGCAGTACTTC

j_gene: TRBJ2-7
abundance: -
d_gene: -
v_gene: TRBV27
len: 15
CDR3aa: CASSYKGAGVHEQYF
CDR3nt: TGTGCCAGCAGTTATAAGGGGGCGGGAGTCCACGAGCAGTACTTC

j_gene: TRBJ2-6
abundance: many
d_gene: TRBD2
v_gene: TRBV10-3
len: 16
CDR3aa: CATGEGTISGANVLTF
CDR3nt: TGTGCCACTGGGGAGGGGACGATATCTGGGGCCAACGTCCTGACTTTC

j_gene: TRBJ2-2
abundance: many
d_gene: TRBD1
v_gene: TRBV7-2
len: 14
CDR3aa: CASSRQGLTGELFF
CDR3nt: TGTGCCAGCAGTCGACAGGGCTTGACCGGGGAGCTGTTTTTT

j_gene: TRBJ2-7
abundance: many
d_gene: TRBD2
v_gene: TRBV20-1
len: 16
CDR3aa: CSARSGLGSSSYEQYF
CDR3nt: TGCAGTGCTAGATCCGGACTAGGGTCCAGCTCCTACGAGCAGTACTTC

j_gene: TRBJ2-5
abundance: many
d_gene: TRBD1
v_gene: TRBV7-9
len: 16
CDR3aa: CASSLTQGEGQETQYF
CDR3nt: TGTGCCAGCAGTTTGACGCAGGGGGAAGGCCAAGAGACCCAGTACTTC

j_gene: TRBJ2-3
abundance: many
d_gene: -
v_gene: TRBV20-1
len: 15
CDR3aa: CSARAWTEITDTQYF
CDR3nt: TGCAGTGCTAGGGCCTGGACAGAGATCACAGATACGCAGTATTTT

j_gene: TRBJ1-2
abundance: many
d_gene: -
v_gene: TRBV20-1
len: 13
CDR3aa: CSARDQPERGYTF
CDR3nt: TGCAGTGCTAGAGATCAGCCCGAAAGAGGCTACACCTTC